Sequencing of this T cell receptor (beta chain) was carried out in a study of blood T cells in healthy people across ages. Study at large: Through template switching, about one barcoded beta molecule was captured per two T cells, as measured in model experiments. Findings and limits, study-wide: Age advanced and TCR beta diversity per million T cells fell, roughly linearly. Long-lived and aged donors differed, with more naive CD4+ cells and higher diversity in the long-lived. PBMC samples, being unsorted, prevented any conclusive comparison of naive and antigen-experienced cells.

The authors ran a second PCR of roughly 6 to 11 cycles using a sample-barcoded 5' primer and a J-beta primer mix. TCRdb re-analysed the 5' RACE reads in MiXCR, keeping a single row per CDR3 protein. Of 710,000 or so distinct CDR3 sequences listed, approximately 22% are singletons. Comments on this clonotype: Antigen unknown.

The germline gives CDR1 SEHNR, CDR2 FQNEAQ (reference sequence). CDR3 length: 14 amino acids. The V and J ends lost 1 base and 7 bases respectively, with 14 bases between them. The TCR was taken from a man between 65 and 85 years old in good health. The V and J genes are TRBV7-9 and TRBJ2-7; D gene unclear. What was sequenced was blood. CDR3 sequence reads: CASSLVIGRNEQYF. Written as DNA, the CDR3 is TGTGCCAGCAGCTTAGTCATAGGACGGAATGAGCAGTACTTC.